These 32 T cell receptor beta chains were all obtained from the same sample, sequenced in a study of early T cells in non-severe SARS-CoV-2 infection. TCRdb processed the 5' RACE reads anew with MiXCR; each CDR3 protein has one entry. The sample lists 35,000 to 45,000 distinct CDR3 sequences, approximately 7.9% occurring once. This material consisted of whole blood, taken at baseline. The receptors come from an adult who was a healthcare worker with PCR-confirmed SARS-CoV-2 infection or an uninfected control (not recorded which).

This clonotype occurred a few times. This chain's CDR3 is CASSSGQTTSTDTQYF. CDR3 bases: TGTGCCAGCAGCTCGGGACAGACCACTAGCACAGATACGCAGTATTTT. The chain employs TRBV7-9 and TRBJ2-3; 7 bases line up with TRBD1. V was pared by 4 bases and J by 0 bases, with 7 bases of the junction left unmatched. Germline V lookup: CDR1 SEHNR, CDR2 FQNEAQ (reference sequence). This CDR3 spans 16 amino acids.

This clonotype was seen a few times. The CDR3 sequence: CASSLDTTEAFF. The CDR3 bases are TGTGCCAGCAGCTTAGACACAACTGAAGCTTTCTTT. The rearrangement joins TRBV7-2 to TRBJ1-1; D is undetermined. The CDR3 sequence is 12 residues long. Trimming left V 1 base short and J 5 bases short, with 5 bases between. Germline CDR1 is SGHTA and CDR2 is FQGNSA.

The chain combines TRBV4-3 with TRBJ2-1; 13 nucleotides match TRBD2. This CDR3 contains 17 residues. Germline CDR1 LGHNA, CDR2 YSLEER. V dropped 5 bases and J dropped 5; count of bases not matched to a gene: 9. DNA of the CDR3: TGCGCCAGCAGCACTAGGAGGGGACTAGCGGGAAACAATGAGCAGTTCTTC. Amino acids: CASSTRRGLAGNNEQFF.

This clonotype appeared many times. The V and J genes are TRBV5-1 and TRBJ2-5, with 7 positions matching TRBD2. The CDR3 consists of 16 residues. CDR1 is SGHRS and CDR2 is YFSETQ in the germline V gene. The J segment lost 2 bases and the V segment lost 1 base, leaving 8 bases of the junction unmatched. CDR3 residues: CASSLSGTTTQETQYF. The CDR3 DNA is TGCGCCAGCAGCTTGTCCGGGACTACCACTCAAGAGACCCAGTACTTC.

This clonotype showed up just a few times. J is TRBJ2-4 and V is TRBV7-9; D remains unclear. Trimming removed 10 bases from V and 2 bases from J, with 3 bases in between. The V gene's germline CDR1 is SEHNR and CDR2 FQNEAQ (reference sequence). This CDR3 spans 10 amino acids. The CDR3 region has the DNA TGTGCCATCTCCAAAAACATTCAGTACTTC. Protein sequence: CAISKNIQYF.

This clonotype was observed a handful of times. The V call is TRBV7-9, the J call TRBJ2-7; 9 nucleotides align to TRBD1. The junction had 7 bases not matched to a gene; V was cut back by 5 bases and J by 2 bases. The CDR3 runs 15 residues. CDR1 and CDR2 from the germline V gene are SEHNR and FQNEAQ (reference sequence). CDR3 DNA sequence: TGTGCCAGCAGCACAATGACAGGGGGAACCTACGAGCAGTACTTC. Translated, it gives CASSTMTGGTYEQYF.

In its sample, this clonotype was seen a few times. This sequence joins TRBV20-1 and TRBJ2-5, with TRBD2 matching over 14 bases. Losses at the gene ends were 3 bases for V and 4 bases for J; bases not matched to a gene: 7. Germline CDR1 DFQATT, CDR2 SNEGSKA (reference sequence). The CDR3 totals 16 residues. The CDR3 loop reads CSASAGLAGAGETQYF. The CDR3 nucleotides are TGCAGTGCTAGTGCGGGACTAGCGGGGGCTGGAGAGACCCAGTACTTC.

The chain is built from TRBV7-9 and TRBJ2-3; 11 bases align to TRBD2. This CDR3 comprises 19 residues. CDR1 is SEHNR and CDR2 is FQNEAQ in the germline V gene (reference sequence). V lost 5 bases and J lost 2; bases outside the gene matches: 15. CDR3 nucleotide sequence: TGTGCCAGCAGCCCACGACTAGCGGGGCCTCGAAGTTACACAGATACGCAGTATTTT. Translated, it gives CASSPRLAGPRSYTDTQYF.

Ten or more counts support this clonotype. V is TRBV9 and J is TRBJ2-1; TRBD2 matches 8 bases. Trimming cost V 1 base and J 0 bases; bases outside gene matches: 6. In germline, CDR1 is SGDLS, CDR2 YYNGEE. The CDR3 totals 17 residues. The CDR3 DNA reads as TGTGCCAGCAGCGTATCCACAAGCGGGAGCTCCTACAATGAGCAGTTCTTC. Amino acid sequence: CASSVSTSGSSYNEQFF.

This clonotype showed up many times. The genes are TRBV7-6 and TRBJ2-5; no firm D call. CDR3 length: 15 amino acids. Trimming took off 5 bases at V and 5 bases at J, with 18 bases between the two ends. Germline loops: CDR1 SGHVS, CDR2 FNYEAQ. The CDR3 coding sequence is TGTGCCAGCAGCGGCCTGACAAGCAACTCGGAGACCCAGTACTTC. Protein sequence: CASSGLTSNSETQYF. The full variable domain, rest sourced from reference TRBV7-6 and TRBJ2-5, is GAGVSQSPRYKVTKRGQDVALRCDPISGHVSLYWYRQALGQGPEFLTYFNYEAQQDKSGLPNDRFSAERPEGSISTLTIQRTEQRDSAMYRCASSGLTSNSETQYFGPGTRLLVL.

This clonotype was observed a handful of times. The chain uses TRBV4-2 and TRBJ1-2; maybe TRBD1 (5 bases). The CDR3 has 15 amino acids. The germline CDR1 and CDR2 sequences are LGHNA and YNFKEQ. V was cut by 1 base and J by 8 bases, with 17 bases left in between. Here the CDR3 reads CASSQVARGGEGYTF. The CDR3 DNA follows: TGTGCCAGCAGCCAAGTGGCCCGAGGAGGGGAGGGCTACACCTTC.

The CDR3 DNA sequence: TGTGCCAGCAGTTACTTCGCGGCAAACACCGGGGAGCTGTTTTTT. Translation gives CASSYFAANTGELFF. V gene TRBV6-5 combines with J gene TRBJ2-2; unclear D gene. V dropped 1 base and J dropped 2 bases, with 8 bases sitting between them. The CDR3 loop spans 15 amino acids. Germline V lookup: CDR1 MNHEY, CDR2 SVGAGI.

This chain links TRBV7-9 with TRBJ2-1; D not certain. CDR3 size: 13 residues. V lost 4 bases and J lost 4, with 8 bases in between. CDR1 and CDR2 (germline): SEHNR, FQNEAQ (reference sequence). DNA for the CDR3: TGTGCCAGCAGCTCATCGTCATACAATGAGCAGTTCTTC. Translation gives CASSSSSYNEQFF.

V is TRBV10-3 and J is TRBJ2-1; possibly TRBD1 for D (6 bases). CDR3 length: 12 residues. The V gene's germline CDR1 is ENHRY and CDR2 SYGVKD. Trimming shortened V by 10 bases and J by 4 bases, and 11 bases separated the two germline ends. CDR3: CATGQLYNEQFF. CDR3 nucleotide sequence: TGTGCCACCGGACAGCTTTACAATGAGCAGTTCTTC.

This clonotype was picked up many times. The CDR3 coding sequence is TGTGCCAGCAGTTTTTTGGGGCAGGTGACCTACGAGCAGTACTTC. Amino acid sequence: CASSFLGQVTYEQYF. This chain joins TRBV28 and TRBJ2-7; D perhaps matches TRBD1 (5 bases). Germline CDR1 is MDHEN and CDR2 is SYDVKM. V gave up 3 bases and J gave up 2 bases, with 14 bases separating them. This CDR3 is 15 amino acids long.

The CDR3 loop reads CASSPRSEPNYGYTF. CDR3 sequence (DNA): TGTGCCAGCTCACCACGGTCTGAACCTAACTATGGCTACACCTTC. The rearrangement links TRBV18 to TRBJ1-2; no firm D call. The CDR3 runs 15 residues. V shed 1 base and J shed 0 bases, with 9 bases lying between them. Germline V gene data show CDR1 as KGHSH and CDR2 as LQKENI.

The J gene is TRBJ2-2, the V gene TRBV20-1; D perhaps matches TRBD2 (6 bases). The CDR3 length is 14 residues. V shed 5 bases and J shed 1 base, with 11 bases lying between them. Germline V gives CDR1 DFQATT, CDR2 SNEGSKA (reference sequence). CDR3 amino acids: CSASEGLNTGELFF. The CDR3 DNA reads TGCAGTGCTTCGGAGGGCTTGAACACCGGGGAGCTGTTTTTT.

This clonotype occurred many times. The CDR3, as DNA: TGCGCCAGCCAACCGGGACAGAGCACAGATACGCAGTATTTT. The encoded protein is CASQPGQSTDTQYF. This sequence joins TRBV10-2 and TRBJ2-3, with 7 bases identical to TRBD1. The V segment lost 8 bases and the J segment 0 bases; nucleotides outside the gene matches: 5. CDR1 and CDR2 from the germline V gene are WSHSY and SAAADI. There are 14 residues in the CDR3.

This clonotype has ten or more counts. The genes are TRBV11-3 and TRBJ1-1; D unresolved. In germline, CDR1 is SGHNT, CDR2 YENEEA. Trimming left V 0 bases short and J 3 bases short, with 11 bases between. This CDR3 region has 15 residues. The CDR3 is CASSLDGRKDTEAFF. CDR3 nucleotide sequence: TGTGCCAGCAGCTTAGATGGAAGGAAGGACACTGAAGCTTTCTTT.

At least ten counts were recorded for this clonotype. The J gene is TRBJ1-5, the V gene TRBV20-1, with a weak D call TRBD1 (6 bases). The CDR3 totals 13 residues. Trimming removed 5 bases at V and 3 bases at J, with 11 bases between. Germline V CDR1 and CDR2: DFQATT, SNEGSKA (reference sequence). CDR3 DNA: TGCAGTGCTCAACAGGGAGTCAATCAGCCCCAGCATTTT. It encodes CSAQQGVNQPQHF.

This clonotype was observed a handful of times. The chain has TRBV4-1 and TRBJ1-3, with D uncertain. The CDR3 is 14 residues long. Germline CDR1 is MGHRA and CDR2 is YSYEKL. V was trimmed by 1 base and J by 0 bases, leaving 4 bases between them. CDR3 DNA: TGCGCCAGCAGCCAAGGCAGCTCTGGAAACACCATATATTTT. As protein: CASSQGSSGNTIYF.

The chain is built from TRBV28 and TRBJ2-7, with D possibly matching TRBD1 (6 bases). Germline V gene data show CDR1 as MDHEN and CDR2 as SYDVKM. Deletions cut 3 bases from V and 6 bases from J, with 12 bases between. The CDR3 is 13 amino acids. The chain's CDR3 is CASSFRGPPEQYF. CDR3 DNA sequence: TGTGCCAGCAGTTTCAGGGGTCCCCCCGAGCAGTACTTC. Full variable domain (rest looked up from reference TRBV28 and TRBJ2-7): DVKVTQSSRYLVKRTGEKVFLECVQDMDHENMFWYRQDPGLGLRLIYFSYDVKMKEKGDIPEGYSVSREKKERFSLILESASTNQTSMYLCASSFRGPPEQYFGPGTRLTVT.

This clonotype was seen more than once but under ten times. The V and J genes are TRBV20-1 and TRBJ2-1; 9 positions match TRBD2. V shed 5 bases, J shed 5 bases, and the junction held 13 bases outside the gene matches. Germline V gene data show CDR1 as DFQATT and CDR2 as SNEGSKA (reference sequence). There are 16 residues in the CDR3. The chain's CDR3 is CSAQASGGHHNNEQFF. CDR3 nucleotides: TGCAGTGCTCAGGCGAGCGGGGGGCACCACAACAATGAGCAGTTCTTC.

This clonotype has a count of ten or more. J is TRBJ1-2 and V is TRBV7-2; D possibly corresponds to TRBD1 (5 bases). This CDR3 has 13 residues. Germline V gene lookup returns CDR1 SGHTA and CDR2 FQGNSA. V was clipped by 5 bases and J by 6 bases, with 13 bases between them. The CDR3, as DNA: TGTGCCAGCAGCCCCGGGACTGCGAATGGCTACACCTTC. Protein product: CASSPGTANGYTF.

The chain joins TRBV7-2 to TRBJ1-2; no firm D call. CDR1 and CDR2 from the germline V gene are SGHTA and FQGNSA. This CDR3 is built from 17 residues. Trimming removed 0 bases from V and 6 bases from J, with 20 bases in between. The CDR3 spells CASSLAGGATNGDGYTF. CDR3 in DNA: TGTGCCAGCAGCTTAGCGGGCGGAGCAACGAATGGGGATGGCTACACCTTC.

The rearrangement joins TRBV29-1 to TRBJ1-6; 10 bases line up with TRBD1. The V gene end was trimmed by 7 bases and the J gene end by 8 bases; junction bases not matched to a gene: 14. Germline lookup yields CDR1 SQVTM and CDR2 ANQGSEA. The CDR3 length is 16 residues. The CDR3 DNA sequence: TGCAGCGCTTGGCTGGGACAGGGGAGAGTAGATTCACCCCTCCACTTT. It is translated as CSAWLGQGRVDSPLHF. Together with reference TRBV29-1 and TRBJ1-6, the CDR3 gives the full variable domain: SAVISQKPSRDICQRGTSLTIQCQVDSQVTMMFWYRQQPGQSLTLIATANQGSEATYESGFVIDKFPISRPNLTFSTLTVSNMSPEDSSIYLCSAWLGQGRVDSPLHFGNGTRLTVT.

The genes are TRBV7-2 and TRBJ2-3; D tentatively reads TRBD1 or TRBD2 (6 bases each). The ends were cut back, 4 bases at V and 0 bases at J, with 20 bases in the middle. Germline CDR1 and CDR2: SGHTA and FQGNSA. This CDR3 region has 18 residues. The CDR3 bases are TGTGCCAGCAGCTCCAGGGCGGGACAAAGATCTAGCACAGATACGCAGTATTTT. Translated: CASSSRAGQRSSTDTQYF. The whole variable domain, remainder taken from reference TRBV7-2 and TRBJ2-3, is GAGVSQSPSNKVTEKGKDVELRCDPISGHTALYWYRQSLGQGLEFLIYFQGNSAPDKSGLPSDRFSAERTGGSVSTLTIQRTQQEDSAVYLCASSSRAGQRSSTDTQYFGPGTRLTVL.

This clonotype was recorded many times. The gene calls are TRBV7-9 and TRBJ2-4; 9 bases align to TRBD1. The CDR3 spans 17 residues. Trimming removed 5 bases from V and 1 base from J; junction bases left unmatched: 9. Germline-derived CDR1 and CDR2 are SEHNR and FQNEAQ (reference sequence). In DNA form, the CDR3 reads TGTGCCAGCAGCCCAGCCGGGACAGGGACGGCCAAAAACATTCAGTACTTC. It codes for CASSPAGTGTAKNIQYF.

The gene calls are TRBV28 and TRBJ1-2; a possible D gene is TRBD1 (6 bases). Trimming took 6 bases from V and 4 from J, leaving 12 bases between them. The CDR3 is made up of 13 amino acids. Per the germline V gene, CDR1 is MDHEN and CDR2 is SYDVKM. CDR3 loop: CASSLGQTYGYTF. The CDR3 nucleotides read TGTGCCAGCAGCCTAGGACAGACCTATGGCTACACCTTC.

This clonotype was observed at least ten times. The chain uses TRBV12-3 or TRBV12-4 and TRBJ2-3, with D hard to call. The CDR3 loop spans 17 amino acids. Trimming stripped 5 bases from V and 2 bases from J, with 20 bases between. The CDR3 region is CASSQTLTAFPTDTQYF. The CDR3 nucleotides are TGTGCCAGCAGTCAAACCCTGACGGCGTTCCCCACAGATACGCAGTATTTT.

This clonotype came up many times. The chain links TRBV7-8 to TRBJ1-1, with 7 bases lining up with TRBD1. This CDR3 is 15 amino acids long. After removal of 5 bases from V and 6 bases from J, the junction contained 12 bases not matched to a gene. Germline values: CDR1 SGHVS, CDR2 FQNEAQ. The chain's CDR3 is CASSETGLGLAEAFF. CDR3 nucleotide sequence: TGTGCCAGCAGCGAGACAGGGCTCGGTTTAGCTGAAGCTTTCTTT.

As to this clonotype: This could be a read error, since a much larger clone is one nucleotide away. The rearrangement links TRBV29-1 to TRBJ2-5; D is perhaps TRBD1 (6 bases). Germline values: CDR1 SQVTM, CDR2 ANQGSEA. Trimming removed 2 bases at V and 3 bases at J, with 13 bases between. This CDR3 is built from 14 residues. In DNA form, the CDR3 reads TGCAGCGTTGAACCAGGGACATGGGAAGAGACCCAGTACTTC. As protein: CSVEPGTWEETQYF.